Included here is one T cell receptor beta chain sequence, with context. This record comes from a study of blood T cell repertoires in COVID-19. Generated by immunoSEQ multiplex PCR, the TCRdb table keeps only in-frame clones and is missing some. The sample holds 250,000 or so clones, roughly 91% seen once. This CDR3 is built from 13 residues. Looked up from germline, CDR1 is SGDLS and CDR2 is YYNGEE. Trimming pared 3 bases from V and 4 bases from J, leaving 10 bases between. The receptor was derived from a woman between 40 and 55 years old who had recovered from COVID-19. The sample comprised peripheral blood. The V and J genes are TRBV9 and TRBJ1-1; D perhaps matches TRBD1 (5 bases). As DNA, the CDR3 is TGTGCCAGCAGCGCCAGGGTGTCCACTGAAGCTTTCTTT. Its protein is CASSARVSTEAFF.